These 27 T cell receptor beta chains were sequenced from one sample in a study of cytomegalovirus exposure and HLA in healthy donors. PCR employed 60 Vbeta and 13 Jbeta primers. The table came from immunoSEQ multiplex PCR; TCRdb's copy has only in-frame clones and leaves some out. In the table there are about 150,000 clones, over 60% of which are singletons. The sequencing input was PBMCs. Receptors were obtained from a young woman in good health and CMV-seronegative.

The count of this clone is one. The chain employs TRBV2 and TRBJ2-2, with unresolved D. This CDR3 spans 14 amino acids. Per germline, CDR1 SNHLY and CDR2 FYNNEI. V shed 4 bases and J shed 3 bases, with 9 bases lying between them. CDR3 protein: CASSGTEYTGELFF. CDR3 nucleotide sequence: TGTGCCAGCAGTGGCACAGAATACACCGGGGAGCTGTTTTTT.

This clone has only a few counts. V gene TRBV4-3 combines with J gene TRBJ2-3; tentatively, D is TRBD2 (6 bases). The CDR3 length is 14 residues. V was cut by 1 base and J by 9 bases, with 14 bases left in between. The V gene's germline CDR1 is LGHNA and CDR2 YSLEER. CDR3 in amino acids: CASSQVRGPITQYF. The CDR3, as DNA: TGCGCCAGCAGCCAAGTGCGGGGACCTATCACGCAGTATTTT.

The chain recombines TRBV7-6 with TRBJ2-1, with 11 bases aligning to TRBD1. The CDR3 is 16 amino acids. V dropped 5 bases and J dropped 6; count of bases not matched to a gene: 9. Germline CDR1 reads SGHVS; CDR2 reads FNYEAQ. DNA of the CDR3: TGTGCCAGCAGCCAGACCTTGGACAGGGGGCTCAATGAGCAGTTCTTC. Its protein is CASSQTLDRGLNEQFF.

This clone has a handful of counts. The rearrangement joins TRBV25-1 to TRBJ1-2; weak D call: TRBD1 (6 bases). There are 12 residues in the CDR3. Between the trimmed V and J ends, which lost 6 bases and 4 bases, there was a span of 9 bases. Germline CDR1 and CDR2: MGHDK and SYGVNS. The CDR3 coding sequence is TGTGCCAGCAGCAGGGGAGTCTATGGCTACACCTTC. Amino acid sequence: CASSRGVYGYTF.

J is TRBJ2-7 and V is TRBV6-5, with D possibly being TRBD2 (6 bases). Per germline, CDR1 MNHEY and CDR2 SVGAGI. This CDR3 is built from 14 residues. V lost 1 base to trimming and J lost 6 bases, with 13 bases between them. The CDR3 region is CASSYWRDSGEQYF. In DNA, the CDR3 is TGTGCCAGCAGTTACTGGCGGGACTCGGGCGAGCAGTACTTC.

The genes are TRBV5-4 and TRBJ2-7; D may be TRBD2 (6 bases). V was pared by 4 bases and J by 3 bases, with 14 bases between. Germline assignment: CDR1 SGHNT and CDR2 YYREEE (reference sequence). This CDR3 is built from 14 residues. The CDR3 here is CASSIRGNHYEQYF. In DNA, the CDR3 is TGTGCCAGCAGCATCCGGGGGAACCACTACGAGCAGTACTTC.

V is TRBV19 and J is TRBJ1-6, with 9 bases that match TRBD1. In germline, CDR1 is LNHDA, CDR2 SQIVND (reference sequence). The CDR3 has 16 amino acids. V lost 4 bases to trimming and J lost 8 bases; unmatched junction nucleotides: 9. This CDR3 is CASSTQQGAEDSPLHF. The CDR3 bases are TGTGCCAGTAGTACGCAACAGGGGGCCGAGGATTCACCCCTCCACTTT.

This clone occurred a few times. This chain joins TRBV6-6 and TRBJ2-1; 7 nucleotides match TRBD2. Trimming at V came to 2 bases and at J to 8 bases, leaving 6 bases not matched to a gene. The CDR3 is made up of 14 amino acids. The germline gives CDR1 MNHNY, CDR2 SVGAGI (reference sequence). The CDR3 region is CASSYTRTSDEQFF. The CDR3, as DNA: TGTGCCAGCAGTTACACCCGGACTAGTGATGAGCAGTTCTTC.

The chain joins TRBV4-3 to TRBJ2-1; TRBD1 matches 11 bases. CDR1 and CDR2 from the germline V gene are LGHNA and YSLEER. The CDR3 spans 15 residues. V lost 5 bases and J lost 6; bases outside the gene matches: 6. CDR3 amino acids: CASSGGTGGGNEQFF. Here the CDR3 DNA reads TGCGCCAGCAGCGGCGGGACAGGGGGGGGCAATGAGCAGTTCTTC.

CDR3 in DNA: TGTGCCAGCATTTATCAGGGTCGGCAGTACTTC. Its protein is CASIYQGRQYF. The rearrangement joins TRBV28 to TRBJ2-5, with D possibly matching TRBD1 (5 bases). Trimming cost V 7 bases and J 11 bases, with 14 bases left between them. Germline V gene sequence: CDR1 MDHEN, CDR2 SYDVKM. This CDR3 spans 11 amino acids.

The rearrangement uses TRBV5-1 and TRBJ2-7, with 13 bases aligning to TRBD2. V lost 4 bases and J lost 1; bases outside the gene matches: 11. The CDR3 covers 18 residues. In germline, CDR1 is SGHRS, CDR2 YFSETQ. In DNA form, the CDR3 reads TGCGCCAGCAGCCGGACTAGCGGGGGCCAAAGGGGATCCTACGAGCAGTACTTC. It specifies CASSRTSGGQRGSYEQYF.

The genes are TRBV27 and TRBJ1-2; 8 nucleotides match TRBD1. The CDR3 is made up of 14 amino acids. The germline CDR1 and CDR2 sequences are MNHEY and SMNVEV (reference sequence). V gave up 5 bases and J gave up 4 bases; unmatched junction bases: 6. Here the CDR3 reads CASSPWTGTYGYTF. In nucleotides, the CDR3 is TGTGCCAGCAGTCCTTGGACAGGGACCTATGGCTACACCTTC.

This clone was observed once. The rearrangement links TRBV7-9 to TRBJ2-3; 13 bases align to TRBD2. The CDR3 spans 15 residues. Germline V lookup: CDR1 SEHNR, CDR2 FQNEAQ (reference sequence). The trim removed 6 bases at V and 4 bases at J, leaving 4 bases unmatched. The CDR3, as DNA: TGTGCCAGCAGACCGGGACTAGCGGGATCAGATACGCAGTATTTT. Protein product: CASRPGLAGSDTQYF.

This clone has more than one count but fewer than ten. The gene calls are TRBV5-1 and TRBJ1-2; no definite D call. Germline CDR1 SGHRS, CDR2 YFSETQ. The ends were cut back, 4 bases at V and 0 bases at J, with 10 bases in the middle. The CDR3 consists of 14 residues. CDR3 loop: CASSGVSTNYGYTF. CDR3 DNA: TGCGCCAGCAGCGGTGTCAGTACTAACTATGGCTACACCTTC.

This sequence joins TRBV9 and TRBJ2-7; D unclear. Germline CDR1 reads SGDLS; CDR2 reads YYNGEE. Trimming removed 7 bases at V and 2 bases at J, with 19 bases between. This CDR3 has 15 amino acids. The CDR3 bases are TGTGCCAGCTCCCCCCAAAGAGAGCTAGCCTACGAGCAGTACTTC. Its translation is CASSPQRELAYEQYF.

The DNA for the CDR3 is TGTGCCATACGACAGGGGGGTAATGAAAAACTGTTTTTT. Amino acids: CAIRQGGNEKLFF. The J gene is TRBJ1-4, the V gene TRBV7-2, with 9 bases fitting TRBD1. Germline V gene sequence: CDR1 SGHTA, CDR2 FQGNSA. The CDR3 has 13 residues. V shed 10 bases, J shed 4 bases, and the junction held 4 bases outside the gene matches.

This rearrangement joins TRBV9 to TRBJ1-2, with D uncertain. The ends were cut back, 4 bases at V and 2 bases at J, with 12 bases in the middle. In germline, CDR1 is SGDLS, CDR2 YYNGEE. The CDR3 spans 14 residues. The DNA for the CDR3 is TGTGCCAGCAGCCGAGGAGACGGGAACTATGGCTACACCTTC. Its protein is CASSRGDGNYGYTF.

This clone was observed a single time. The V call is TRBV18, the J call TRBJ2-1, with a weak D call TRBD1 (5 bases). The CDR3 loop spans 14 amino acids. Deletions cut 3 bases from V and 12 bases from J, with 18 bases between. CDR1 KGHSH and CDR2 LQKENI come from the germline V gene. CDR3 region: CASSPQTEYQGQFF. The CDR3, as DNA: TGTGCCAGCTCACCGCAGACGGAATACCAGGGGCAGTTCTTC.

This clone was recorded a few times. The chain recombines TRBV19 with TRBJ2-3; D is perhaps TRBD2 (5 bases). Germline V lookup: CDR1 LNHDA, CDR2 SQIVND (reference sequence). CDR3 size: 13 residues. V gave up 1 base and J gave up 5 bases, with 7 bases separating them. The CDR3 spells CASSIGREDTQYF. CDR3 DNA sequence: TGTGCCAGTAGTATAGGTCGGGAAGATACGCAGTATTTT.

The chain couples TRBV29-1 to TRBJ2-5; 9 bases are a match to TRBD2. This CDR3 is built from 13 residues. CDR1 is SQVTM, CDR2 ANQGSEA, per germline. Here the CDR3 DNA reads TGCACCCTGAAGCTAGCGGGGAGAGAGACCCAGTACTTC. Translation gives CTLKLAGRETQYF.

This rearrangement joins TRBV5-4 to TRBJ1-1; TRBD1 might be the D (6 bases). Germline values: CDR1 SGHNT, CDR2 YYREEE (reference sequence). V shed 4 bases and J shed 1 base, with 14 bases lying between them. This CDR3 contains 15 residues. The CDR3 nucleotides read TGTGCCAGCAGCCCATATAGGGGGGGGAACACTGAAGCTTTCTTT. The encoded protein is CASSPYRGGNTEAFF. Looking up the rest from reference TRBV5-4 and TRBJ1-1 gives the full variable domain: ETGVTQSPTHLIKTRGQQVTLRCSSQSGHNTVSWYQQALGQGPQFIFQYYREEENGRGNFPPRFSGLQFPNYSSELNVNALELDDSALYLCASSPYRGGNTEAFFGQGTRLTVV.

This clone was found a few times. The sample carries other DNA sequences with the same CDR3. The J gene is TRBJ2-1, the V gene TRBV7-2; 8 bases line up with TRBD2. Unmatched junction bases numbered 8, after V lost 0 bases and J lost 4 bases. The CDR3 covers 17 residues. Germline CDR1 reads SGHTA; CDR2 reads FQGNSA. The CDR3 coding sequence is TGTGCCAGCAGCTTAGCGGGGCTAGCGGGTGGTTACAATGAGCAGTTCTTC. Translation gives CASSLAGLAGGYNEQFF.

J is TRBJ2-5 and V is TRBV18, with D tentatively TRBD1 (6 bases). The CDR3 loop spans 14 amino acids. Per germline, CDR1 KGHSH and CDR2 LQKENI. Trimming shortened V by 2 bases and J by 5 bases, and 12 bases separated the two germline ends. This CDR3 reads CASSPGKDSETQYF. Written as DNA, the CDR3 is TGTGCCAGCTCACCAGGGAAGGACAGTGAGACCCAGTACTTC.

This clone showed up just a few times. The J gene is TRBJ1-5, the V gene TRBV5-8, with TRBD1 matching 8 bases. Germline lookup yields CDR1 SGHTS and CDR2 YDEGEE. CDR3 length: 14 amino acids. V lost 4 bases and J lost 6; bases outside the gene matches: 6. The CDR3 spells CASSQRQGIQPQHF. In DNA, the CDR3 is TGTGCCAGCAGCCAAAGACAGGGGATTCAGCCCCAGCATTTT.

The CDR3 DNA reads as TGTGCCAGCAGCACCTACCGGGATCCCTACAATGAGCAGTTCTTC. It specifies CASSTYRDPYNEQFF. The rearrangement uses TRBV9 and TRBJ2-1, with a weak D call TRBD2 (5 bases). CDR1 SGDLS and CDR2 YYNGEE come from the germline V gene. V shed 4 bases and J shed 2 bases, with 13 bases lying between them. The CDR3 spans 15 residues.

This clone was seen a handful of times. The chain couples TRBV4-1 to TRBJ1-1; D possibly corresponds to TRBD1 (6 bases). V dropped 4 bases and J dropped 5 bases, with 17 bases sitting between them. This CDR3 is 15 amino acids long. Germline CDR1 is MGHRA and CDR2 is YSYEKL. The CDR3 is CASSPLTGMATEAFF. The CDR3 coding sequence is TGCGCCAGCAGCCCTCTTACAGGGATGGCGACTGAAGCTTTCTTT.

This clone showed up just a few times. The CDR3 DNA reads as TGTGCCAGCAGTTGGGGCAGGGGTGACTACGAGCAGTACTTC. The encoded protein is CASSWGRGDYEQYF. The rearrangement joins TRBV27 to TRBJ2-7; maybe TRBD1 (6 bases). This CDR3 contains 14 residues. Germline V gene lookup returns CDR1 MNHEY and CDR2 SMNVEV (reference sequence). The ends were cut back, 4 bases at V and 3 bases at J, with 13 bases in the middle.